These T cell receptor beta chains were read from a single sample in a study of OX40 agonist ivuxolimab in advanced cancers. Profiled with immunoSEQ multiplex PCR; TCRdb holds only in-frame clones, not every one. The repertoire holds approximately 29,000 clones, around four fifths seen once, with 11% in the top ten. Specimen: CD4+ or CD8+ T cells sorted from blood, collected in a trial of the OX40 agonist ivuxolimab. These receptor sequences come from an adult with an advanced solid tumor such as melanoma, head and neck, liver or kidney cancer. Both conserved end residues are trimmed from each CDR3. Each record gives: V gene, CDR3 length, J gene, clone size, CDR3 protein. For some rows the clone size is stated as once, few or many, or as a class when expanded; others skip it.

v_call: TRBV4-1
cdr3_length: 12
j_call: TRBJ2-3
clone_size: NA
cdr3_aa: ASSQPGQPDTQY

v_call: TRBV7-2
cdr3_length: 14
j_call: TRBJ2-1
clone_size: NA
cdr3_aa: ASSFGGASKYNEQF

v_call: TRBV19
cdr3_length: 13
j_call: TRBJ1-1
clone_size: NA
cdr3_aa: ASSIADREGTEAF

v_call: TRBV11-2
cdr3_length: 14
j_call: TRBJ2-1
clone_size: NA
cdr3_aa: ASTPLSWSSYNEQF

v_call: TRBV6-5
cdr3_length: 11
j_call: TRBJ2-3
clone_size: NA
cdr3_aa: ASSYFDTDTQY

v_call: TRBV6-5
cdr3_length: 13
j_call: TRBJ1-5
clone_size: NA
cdr3_aa: ASGRGTGGSQPQH

v_call: TRBV5-5
cdr3_length: 14
j_call: TRBJ2-5
clone_size: once
cdr3_aa: ASSSPSRASQETQY

v_call: TRBV5-6
cdr3_length: 11
j_call: TRBJ2-2
clone_size: NA
cdr3_aa: ASSLRYTGELF

v_call: TRBV4-2
cdr3_length: 14
j_call: TRBJ2-3
clone_size: NA
cdr3_aa: ASGPGTSGYTDTQY

v_call: TRBV5-1
cdr3_length: 13
j_call: TRBJ1-2
clone_size: once
cdr3_aa: ASSGQGGWSYGYT

v_call: TRBV30
cdr3_length: 13
j_call: TRBJ2-2
clone_size: NA
cdr3_aa: AGRERWENTGELF

v_call: TRBV5-4
cdr3_length: 11
j_call: TRBJ2-5
clone_size: NA
cdr3_aa: ASSPGAAETQY

v_call: TRBV9
cdr3_length: 12
j_call: TRBJ2-7
clone_size: NA
cdr3_aa: ASSAGANSYEQY

v_call: TRBV5-4
cdr3_length: 12
j_call: TRBJ2-7
clone_size: NA
cdr3_aa: ASSSSAGIYEQY

v_call: TRBV6-6
cdr3_length: 11
j_call: TRBJ2-7
clone_size: NA
cdr3_aa: ASSRGVAHEQY

v_call: TRBV5-6
cdr3_length: 9
j_call: TRBJ2-1
clone_size: NA
cdr3_aa: ASSLRGEQF

v_call: TRBV19
cdr3_length: 17
j_call: TRBJ1-1
clone_size: NA
cdr3_aa: ASTPKVVGTANWGTEAF

v_call: TRBV19
cdr3_length: 11
j_call: TRBJ1-2
clone_size: NA
cdr3_aa: ASSIVGGNGYT

v_call: TRBV5-3
cdr3_length: 13
j_call: TRBJ2-6
clone_size: NA
cdr3_aa: ARHGEQSRANVLT

v_call: TRBV4-2
cdr3_length: 13
j_call: TRBJ2-7
clone_size: NA
cdr3_aa: ASPPWDGHSYEQY

v_call: TRBV6-5
cdr3_length: 10
j_call: TRBJ1-5
clone_size: NA
cdr3_aa: ASTRGDQPQH

v_call: TRBV14
cdr3_length: 13
j_call: TRBJ2-3
clone_size: few
cdr3_aa: ASSPFPAGADTQY

v_call: TRBV9
cdr3_length: 13
j_call: TRBJ2-7
clone_size: NA
cdr3_aa: ASNPGASGGHEQY

v_call: TRBV13
cdr3_length: 14
j_call: TRBJ2-5
clone_size: NA
cdr3_aa: ASSPVLTLSGETQY

v_call: TRBV5-1
cdr3_length: 13
j_call: TRBJ2-2
clone_size: NA
cdr3_aa: ASSFQGANTGELF

v_call: TRBV6-1
cdr3_length: 13
j_call: TRBJ2-3
clone_size: medium-sized
cdr3_aa: ASSEWAGSTDTQY

v_call: TRBV6-5
cdr3_length: 9
j_call: TRBJ1-5
clone_size: NA
cdr3_aa: AGGLNQPQH

v_call: TRBV7-9
cdr3_length: 15
j_call: TRBJ2-1
clone_size: NA
cdr3_aa: ASSSPGLAGAPNEQF

v_call: TRBV2
cdr3_length: 15
j_call: TRBJ2-7
clone_size: NA
cdr3_aa: ASTPGTSGGAAYEQY

v_call: TRBV5-4
cdr3_length: 13
j_call: TRBJ1-2
clone_size: NA
cdr3_aa: ASSLGDRGGYGYT

v_call: TRBV5-1
cdr3_length: 12
j_call: TRBJ1-2
clone_size: NA
cdr3_aa: ASSGGTGAYGYT